This T cell receptor (beta chain) appears in the sequencing data of a study of T cells in Graves' hyperthyroidism and ophthalmopathy. This clonotype was counted at least ten times. Trimming removed 6 bases at V and 4 bases at J, with 9 bases between. Germline V gene data show CDR1 as MNHNS and CDR2 as SASEGT. This CDR3 region has 13 residues. Amplification of TCR beta CDR3 regions was performed using RNA transcripts as template. HTBI primers were employed in a first-round RT-PCR of the TCR CDR3. TCRdb fed the multiplex PCR reads into MiXCR, producing one record per CDR3 protein. The sample has 400,000 to 600,000 distinct CDR3 sequences; less than 25% are singletons.

V gene TRBV6-1 combines with J gene TRBJ2-2, with no clear D. The TCR comes from a man in his late teens or twenties with Graves' hyperthyroidism. Input material: blood. In DNA, the CDR3 is TGTGCCAGCAGCGGGCAGAGCACCGGGGAGCTGTTTTTT. This sequence encodes CASSGQSTGELFF.